This T cell receptor (beta chain) was captured in a study of OX40 agonist ivuxolimab in advanced cancers. The CDR3 sequence is 12 residues long. Germline V gives CDR1 SQVTM, CDR2 ANQGSEA. The V gene lost 5 bases and the J gene lost 10 bases, with 14 bases spanning the gap. Systemic immunosuppression or autoimmune disease history was grounds to exclude patients. Profiling relied on immunoSEQ multiplex PCR, and the TCRdb table lists in-frame clones only, not all of them. This table holds fewer than 85,000 clones, 86% found once. The sample holds one count of this clone. The material sequenced was CD4+ or CD8+ T cells sorted from blood, taken in a trial of the OX40 agonist ivuxolimab. This sequence originates from an adult with an advanced solid tumor such as melanoma, head and neck, liver or kidney cancer. The rearrangement joins TRBV29-1 to TRBJ2-2; tentatively, D is TRBD1 (5 bases). CDR3 loop: CSVLQDTEELFF. The CDR3, as DNA: TGCAGCGTTCTCCAGGACACGGAGGAGCTGTTTTTT.